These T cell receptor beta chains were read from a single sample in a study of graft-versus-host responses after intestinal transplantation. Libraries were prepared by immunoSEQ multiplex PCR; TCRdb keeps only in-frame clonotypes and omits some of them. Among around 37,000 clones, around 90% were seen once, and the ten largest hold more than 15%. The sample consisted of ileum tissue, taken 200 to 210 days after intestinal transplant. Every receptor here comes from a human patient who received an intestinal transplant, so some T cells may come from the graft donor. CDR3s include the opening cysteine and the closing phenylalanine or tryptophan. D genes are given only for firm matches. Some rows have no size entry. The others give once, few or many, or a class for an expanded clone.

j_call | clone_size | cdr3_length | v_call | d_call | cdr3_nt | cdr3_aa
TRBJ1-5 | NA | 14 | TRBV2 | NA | TGTGCCAGCAGTGAAGGGACCGGATATCAGCCCCAGCATTTT | CASSEGTGYQPQHF
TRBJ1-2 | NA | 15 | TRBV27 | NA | TGTGCCAGCAGTTTACGGGGGGCGTCGTACTATGGCTACACCTTC | CASSLRGASYYGYTF
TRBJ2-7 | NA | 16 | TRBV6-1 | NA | TGTGCCAGCAGTGTCTCCGGGACGGTTGACTCCTACGAGCAGTACTTC | CASSVSGTVDSYEQYF
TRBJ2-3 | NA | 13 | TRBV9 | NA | TGTGCCAGCAGCGTAGGTCTCACAGATACGCAGTATTTT | CASSVGLTDTQYF
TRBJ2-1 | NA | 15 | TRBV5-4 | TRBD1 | TGTGCCAGCAGCTTTGGGACAGGGATAGAGAATGAGCAGTTCTTC | CASSFGTGIENEQFF
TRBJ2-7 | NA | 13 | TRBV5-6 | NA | TGTGCCAGCAGCCCCAGAAGCTCCTACGAGCAGTACTTC | CASSPRSSYEQYF
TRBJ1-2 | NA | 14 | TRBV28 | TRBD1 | TGTGCCAGCAGTTTACTTACAGGGGACGATGGCTACACCTTC | CASSLLTGDDGYTF
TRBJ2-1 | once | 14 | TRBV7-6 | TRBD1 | TGTGCCAGCAGCTCAACGGACAGGGTGAATGAGCAGTTCTTC | CASSSTDRVNEQFF
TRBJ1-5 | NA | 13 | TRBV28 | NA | TGTGCCAGCCGCCGGGACCCCGGGGCGCCCCAGCATTTT | CASRRDPGAPQHF
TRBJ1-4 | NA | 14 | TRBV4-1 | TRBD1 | TGCGCCAGCAGCCAAGGACAGGGAAATGAAAAACTGTTTTTT | CASSQGQGNEKLFF
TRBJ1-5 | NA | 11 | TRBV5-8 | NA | TGTGCCAGCAGCTTGGAGCAGCCCCAGCATTTT | CASSLEQPQHF
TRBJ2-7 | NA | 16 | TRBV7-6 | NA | TGTGCCAGCAGCTTAGCGCAAGGGGCACGGTCCTACGAGCAGTACTTC | CASSLAQGARSYEQYF
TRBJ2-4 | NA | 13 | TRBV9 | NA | TGTGCCAGCAGCCTTCGACCCGAGGGCATTCAGTACTTC | CASSLRPEGIQYF
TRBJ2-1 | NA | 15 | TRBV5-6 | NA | TGTGCCAGCAGCTTGGTCGGGAGCTCCTACAATGAGCAGTTCTTC | CASSLVGSSYNEQFF
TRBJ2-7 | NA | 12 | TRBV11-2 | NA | TGTGCCAGCAGCTTCGAGCTCTACGAGCAGTACTTC | CASSFELYEQYF
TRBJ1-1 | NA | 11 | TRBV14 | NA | TGTGCCAGCAGCCACGGCTTGGAAGCTTTCTTT | CASSHGLEAFF
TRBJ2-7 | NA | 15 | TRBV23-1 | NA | TGCGCCAGCAGTCAAATTGGGTGGCAATACTACGAGCAGTACTTC | CASSQIGWQYYEQYF
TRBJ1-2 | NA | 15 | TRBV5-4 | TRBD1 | TGTGCCAGCAGCTCCACAGGGGATCCCCTCTATGGCTACACCTTC | CASSSTGDPLYGYTF
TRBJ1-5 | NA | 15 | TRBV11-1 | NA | TGTGCCAGCAGCTTAGATGGGGGTATCAATCAGCCCCAGCATTTT | CASSLDGGINQPQHF
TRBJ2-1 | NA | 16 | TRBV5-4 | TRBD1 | TGTGCCAGCAGATCTGACAGGGGGATCGACTACAATGAGCAGTTCTTC | CASRSDRGIDYNEQFF
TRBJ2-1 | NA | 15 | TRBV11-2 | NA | TGTGCCAGCAGCCGGGCGGGTAAGCCCTTTAATGAGCAGTTCTTC | CASSRAGKPFNEQFF
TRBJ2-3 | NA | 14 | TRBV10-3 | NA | TGTGCCATCAGTGCCAAAGAACCCACAGATACGCAGTATTTT | CAISAKEPTDTQYF
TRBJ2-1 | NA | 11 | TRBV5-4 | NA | TGTGCCAGCAGCTTAAGGGGTGAGCAGTTCTTC | CASSLRGEQFF